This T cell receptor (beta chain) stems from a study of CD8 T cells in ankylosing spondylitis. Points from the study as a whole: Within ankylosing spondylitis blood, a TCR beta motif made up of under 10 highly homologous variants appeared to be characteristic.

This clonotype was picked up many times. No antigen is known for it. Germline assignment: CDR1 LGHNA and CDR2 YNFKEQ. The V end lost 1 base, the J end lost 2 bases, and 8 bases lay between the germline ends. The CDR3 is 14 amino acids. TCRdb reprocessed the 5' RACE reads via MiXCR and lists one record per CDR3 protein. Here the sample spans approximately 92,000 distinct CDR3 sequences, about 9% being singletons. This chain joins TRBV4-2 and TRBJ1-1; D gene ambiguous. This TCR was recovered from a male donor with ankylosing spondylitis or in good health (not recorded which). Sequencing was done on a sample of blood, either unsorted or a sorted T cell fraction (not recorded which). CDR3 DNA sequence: TGTGCCAGCAGCCAAGGGTCCTTAAACACTGAAGCTTTCTTT. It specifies CASSQGSLNTEAFF.